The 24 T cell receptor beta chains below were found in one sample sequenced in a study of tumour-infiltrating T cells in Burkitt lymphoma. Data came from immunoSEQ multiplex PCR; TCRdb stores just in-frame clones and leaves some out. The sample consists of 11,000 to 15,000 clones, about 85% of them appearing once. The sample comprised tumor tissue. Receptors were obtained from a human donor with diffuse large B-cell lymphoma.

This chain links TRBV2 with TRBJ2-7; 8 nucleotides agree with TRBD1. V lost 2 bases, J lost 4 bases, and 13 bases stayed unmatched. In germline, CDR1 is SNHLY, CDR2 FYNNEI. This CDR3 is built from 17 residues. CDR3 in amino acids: CASSEFGDRYFIYEQYF. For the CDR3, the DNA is TGTGCCAGCAGTGAATTTGGGGACAGGTACTTTATTTACGAGCAGTACTTC.

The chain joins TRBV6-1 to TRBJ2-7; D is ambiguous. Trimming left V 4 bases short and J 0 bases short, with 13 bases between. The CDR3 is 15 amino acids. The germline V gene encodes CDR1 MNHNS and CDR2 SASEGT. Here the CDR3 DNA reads TGTGCCAGCAGTGTTTCCGTTATAAGCTCCTACGAGCAGTACTTC. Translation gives CASSVSVISSYEQYF.

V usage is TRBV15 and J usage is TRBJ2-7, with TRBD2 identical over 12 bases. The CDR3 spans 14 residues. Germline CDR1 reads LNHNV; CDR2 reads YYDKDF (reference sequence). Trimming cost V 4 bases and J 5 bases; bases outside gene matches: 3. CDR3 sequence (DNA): TGTGCCACCAGCACTAGCGGGGGGGCCGACGAGCAGTACTTC. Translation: CATSTSGGADEQYF.

In nucleotides, the CDR3 is TGTGCCAGCAGCTTCGGAATTAGCACAGATACGCAGTATTTT. Translated: CASSFGISTDTQYF. This chain joins TRBV5-8 and TRBJ2-3; no firm D call. Trimming took 2 bases from V and 0 from J, leaving 7 bases between them. The CDR3 totals 14 residues. Germline lookup yields CDR1 SGHTS and CDR2 YDEGEE.

In nucleotides, the CDR3 is TGTGCCAGCAGCACCGGACATGTCATGAACACTGAAGCTTTCTTT. Translation gives CASSTGHVMNTEAFF. V is TRBV5-4 and J is TRBJ1-1; weak D call: TRBD1 (5 bases). Germline V lookup: CDR1 SGHNT, CDR2 YYREEE (reference sequence). The CDR3 runs 15 residues. Deletions cut 4 bases from V and 0 bases from J, with 13 bases between.

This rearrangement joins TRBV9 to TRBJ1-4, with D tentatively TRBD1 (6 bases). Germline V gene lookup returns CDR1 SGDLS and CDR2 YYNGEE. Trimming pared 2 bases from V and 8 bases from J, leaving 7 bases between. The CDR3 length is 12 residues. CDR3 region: CASSVTGEKLFF. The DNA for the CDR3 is TGTGCCAGCAGCGTTACAGGGGAAAAACTGTTTTTT. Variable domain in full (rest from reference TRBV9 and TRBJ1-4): DSGVTQTPKHLITATGQRVTLRCSPRSGDLSVYWYQQSLDQGLQFLIQYYNGEERAKGNILERFSAQQFPDLHSELNLSSLELGDSALYFCASSVTGEKLFFGSGTQLSVL.

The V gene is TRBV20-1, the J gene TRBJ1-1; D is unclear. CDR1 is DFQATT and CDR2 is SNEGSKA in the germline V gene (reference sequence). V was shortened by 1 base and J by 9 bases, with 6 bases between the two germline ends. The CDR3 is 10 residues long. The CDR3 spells CSARAPKAFF. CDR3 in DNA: TGCAGTGCTAGAGCCCCCAAAGCTTTCTTT.

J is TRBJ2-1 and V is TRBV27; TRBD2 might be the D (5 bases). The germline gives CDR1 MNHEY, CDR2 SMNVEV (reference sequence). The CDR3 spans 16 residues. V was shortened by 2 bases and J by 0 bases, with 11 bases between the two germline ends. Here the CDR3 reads CASSLSGVSSYNEQFF. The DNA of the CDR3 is TGTGCCAGCAGTTTAAGCGGCGTCAGCTCCTACAATGAGCAGTTCTTC.

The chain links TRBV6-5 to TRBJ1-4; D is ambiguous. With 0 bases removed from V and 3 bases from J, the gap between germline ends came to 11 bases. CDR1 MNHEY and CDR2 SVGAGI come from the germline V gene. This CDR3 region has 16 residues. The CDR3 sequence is CASSYSVGVSNEKLFF. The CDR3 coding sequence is TGTGCCAGCAGTTACTCCGTCGGAGTTTCTAATGAAAAACTGTTTTTT.

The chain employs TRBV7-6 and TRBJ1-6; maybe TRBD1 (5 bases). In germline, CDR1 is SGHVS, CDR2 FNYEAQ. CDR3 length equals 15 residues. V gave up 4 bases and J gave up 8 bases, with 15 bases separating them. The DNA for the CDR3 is TGTGCCAGCAGCTCGGGACCCGGCCCCGATTCACCCCTCCACTTT. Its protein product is CASSSGPGPDSPLHF.

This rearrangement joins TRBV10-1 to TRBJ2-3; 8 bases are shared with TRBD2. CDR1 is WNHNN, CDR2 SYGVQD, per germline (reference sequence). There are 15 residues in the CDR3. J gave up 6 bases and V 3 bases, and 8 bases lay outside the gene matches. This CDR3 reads CASSEHGLAGDTQYF. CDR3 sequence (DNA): TGCGCCAGCAGTGAACACGGACTAGCAGGGGATACGCAGTATTTT.

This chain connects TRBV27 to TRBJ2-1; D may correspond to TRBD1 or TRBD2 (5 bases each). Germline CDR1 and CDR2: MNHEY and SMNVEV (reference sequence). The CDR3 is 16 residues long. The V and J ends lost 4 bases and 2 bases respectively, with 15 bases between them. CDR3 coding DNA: TGTGCCAGCAGTTCCTTGGTGGGACCCACCTACAATGAGCAGTTCTTC. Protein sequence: CASSSLVGPTYNEQFF.

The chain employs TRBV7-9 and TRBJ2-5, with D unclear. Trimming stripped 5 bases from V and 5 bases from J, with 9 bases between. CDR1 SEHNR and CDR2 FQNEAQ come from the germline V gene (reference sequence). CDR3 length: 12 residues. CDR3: CASSPPLETQYF. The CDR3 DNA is TGTGCCAGCAGCCCACCTCTGGAGACCCAGTACTTC.

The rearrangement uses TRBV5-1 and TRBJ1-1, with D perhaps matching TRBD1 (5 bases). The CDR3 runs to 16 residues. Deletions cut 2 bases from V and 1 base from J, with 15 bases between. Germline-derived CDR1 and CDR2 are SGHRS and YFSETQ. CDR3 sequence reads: CASSFGLWGGNTEAFF. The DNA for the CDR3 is TGCGCCAGCAGCTTCGGTCTCTGGGGGGGGAACACTGAAGCTTTCTTT.

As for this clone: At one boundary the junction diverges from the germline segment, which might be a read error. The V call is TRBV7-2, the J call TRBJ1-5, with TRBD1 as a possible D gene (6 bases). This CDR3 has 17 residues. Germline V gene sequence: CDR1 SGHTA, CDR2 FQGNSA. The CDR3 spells CASSLYMGTGGNQPQHF. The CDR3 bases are TGTGCCAGCAGCTTATATATGGGGACGGGGGGCAATCAGCCTCAGCATTTT.

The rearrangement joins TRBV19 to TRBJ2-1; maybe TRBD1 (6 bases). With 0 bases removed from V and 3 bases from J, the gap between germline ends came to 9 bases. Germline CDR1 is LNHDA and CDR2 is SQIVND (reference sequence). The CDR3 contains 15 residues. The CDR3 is CASSIEGQYYNEQFF. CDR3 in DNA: TGTGCCAGTAGTATAGAGGGACAATACTACAATGAGCAGTTCTTC.

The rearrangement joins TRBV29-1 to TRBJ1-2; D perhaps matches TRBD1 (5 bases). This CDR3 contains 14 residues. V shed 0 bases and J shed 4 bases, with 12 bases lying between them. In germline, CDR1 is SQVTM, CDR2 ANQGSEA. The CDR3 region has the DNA TGCAGCGTTGAAGATCAGACAGCTATCTATGGCTACACCTTC. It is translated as CSVEDQTAIYGYTF.

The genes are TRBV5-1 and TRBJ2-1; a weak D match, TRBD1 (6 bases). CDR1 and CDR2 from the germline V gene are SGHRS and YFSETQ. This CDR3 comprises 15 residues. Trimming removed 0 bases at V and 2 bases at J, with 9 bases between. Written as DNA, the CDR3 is TGCGCCAGCAGCTTGGAAGGACAGACCTACAATGAGCAGTTCTTC. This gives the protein CASSLEGQTYNEQFF.

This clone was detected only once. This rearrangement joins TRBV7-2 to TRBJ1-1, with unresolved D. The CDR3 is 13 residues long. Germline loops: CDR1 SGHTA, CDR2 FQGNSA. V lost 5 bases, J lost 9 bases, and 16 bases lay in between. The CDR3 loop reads CASSKDAGVQAFF. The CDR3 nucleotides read TGTGCCAGCAGCAAGGACGCGGGCGTACAAGCTTTCTTT.

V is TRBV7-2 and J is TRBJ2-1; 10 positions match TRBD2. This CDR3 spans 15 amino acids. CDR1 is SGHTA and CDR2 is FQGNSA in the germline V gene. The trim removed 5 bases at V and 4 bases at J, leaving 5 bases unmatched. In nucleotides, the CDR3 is TGTGCCAGCAGCCTCGGACTAGCGGAGTACAATGAGCAGTTCTTC. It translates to CASSLGLAEYNEQFF. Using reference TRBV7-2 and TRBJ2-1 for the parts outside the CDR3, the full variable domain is GAGVSQSPSNKVTEKGKDVELRCDPISGHTALYWYRQSLGQGLEFLIYFQGNSAPDKSGLPSDRFSAERTGGSVSTLTIQRTQQEDSAVYLCASSLGLAEYNEQFFGPGTRLTVL.

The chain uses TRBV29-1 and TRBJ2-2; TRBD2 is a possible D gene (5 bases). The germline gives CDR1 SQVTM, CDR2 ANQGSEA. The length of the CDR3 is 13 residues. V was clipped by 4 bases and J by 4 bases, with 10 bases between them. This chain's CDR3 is CSVGRPPTGELFF. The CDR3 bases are TGCAGCGTTGGGAGGCCCCCCACCGGGGAGCTGTTTTTT.

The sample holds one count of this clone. The chain's CDR3 is CASSGQGVNTEAFF. The DNA of the CDR3 is TGTGCCAGCAGCGGACAGGGTGTGAACACTGAAGCTTTCTTT. The gene calls are TRBV27 and TRBJ1-1; 8 bases map to TRBD1. The CDR3 is made up of 14 amino acids. The V and J ends lost 6 bases and 0 bases, in that order; junction bases with no gene match: 3. In germline, CDR1 is MNHEY, CDR2 SMNVEV (reference sequence).

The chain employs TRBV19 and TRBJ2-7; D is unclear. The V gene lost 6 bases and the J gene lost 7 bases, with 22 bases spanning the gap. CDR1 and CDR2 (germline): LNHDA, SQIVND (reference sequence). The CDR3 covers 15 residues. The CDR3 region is CASSRAPNGLWEQYF. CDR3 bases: TGTGCCAGTAGCCGTGCCCCGAACGGGCTTTGGGAGCAGTACTTC.

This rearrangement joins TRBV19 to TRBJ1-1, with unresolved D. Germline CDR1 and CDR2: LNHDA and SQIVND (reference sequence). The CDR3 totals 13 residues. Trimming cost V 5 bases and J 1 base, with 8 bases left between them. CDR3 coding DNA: TGTGCCAGTAGTCCCCGTGGGAACACTGAAGCTTTCTTT. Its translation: CASSPRGNTEAFF.